This T cell receptor (beta chain) is drawn from a study of blood T cell repertoires in COVID-19. The protocol was immunoSEQ multiplex PCR, while the TCRdb copy is restricted to in-frame clones and leaves out a portion. This sample has some 140,000 clones, with about 72% found just once. The CDR3 has 14 residues. V lost 5 bases and J 2 bases, leaving 10 bases between the germline ends. The germline CDR1 and CDR2 sequences are MNHNY and SVGAGI (reference sequence). This TCR came from a man in his sixties who had recovered from COVID-19. This chain links TRBV6-6 with TRBJ1-5; D remains ambiguous. What was sequenced was peripheral blood. CDR3 sequence (DNA): TGTGCCAGCAGTGCTCTGGGCGGCAATCAGCCCCAGCATTTT. This codes for CASSALGGNQPQHF.